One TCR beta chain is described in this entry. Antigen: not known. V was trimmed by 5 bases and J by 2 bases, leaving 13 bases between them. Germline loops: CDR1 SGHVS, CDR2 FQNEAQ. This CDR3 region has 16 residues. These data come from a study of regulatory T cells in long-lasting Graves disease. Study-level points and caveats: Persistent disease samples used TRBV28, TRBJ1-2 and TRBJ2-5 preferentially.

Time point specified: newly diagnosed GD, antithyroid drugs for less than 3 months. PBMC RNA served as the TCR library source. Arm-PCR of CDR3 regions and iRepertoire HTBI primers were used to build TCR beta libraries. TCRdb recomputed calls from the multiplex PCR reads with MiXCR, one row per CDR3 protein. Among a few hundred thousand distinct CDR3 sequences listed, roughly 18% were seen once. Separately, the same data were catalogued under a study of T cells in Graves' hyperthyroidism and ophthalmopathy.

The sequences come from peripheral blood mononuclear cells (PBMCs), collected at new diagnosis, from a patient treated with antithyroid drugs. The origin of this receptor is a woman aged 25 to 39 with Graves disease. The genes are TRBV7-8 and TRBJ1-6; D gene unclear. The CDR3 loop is CASSLGQSTYNSPLHF. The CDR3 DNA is TGTGCCAGCAGCCTGGGCCAGAGTACCTATAATTCACCCCTCCACTTT. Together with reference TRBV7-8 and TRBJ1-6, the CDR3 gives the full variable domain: GAGVSQSPRYKVAKRGQDVALRCDPISGHVSLFWYQQALGQGPEFLTYFQNEAQLDKSGLPSDRFFAERPEGSVSTLKIQRTQQEDSAVYLCASSLGQSTYNSPLHFGNGTRLTVT.